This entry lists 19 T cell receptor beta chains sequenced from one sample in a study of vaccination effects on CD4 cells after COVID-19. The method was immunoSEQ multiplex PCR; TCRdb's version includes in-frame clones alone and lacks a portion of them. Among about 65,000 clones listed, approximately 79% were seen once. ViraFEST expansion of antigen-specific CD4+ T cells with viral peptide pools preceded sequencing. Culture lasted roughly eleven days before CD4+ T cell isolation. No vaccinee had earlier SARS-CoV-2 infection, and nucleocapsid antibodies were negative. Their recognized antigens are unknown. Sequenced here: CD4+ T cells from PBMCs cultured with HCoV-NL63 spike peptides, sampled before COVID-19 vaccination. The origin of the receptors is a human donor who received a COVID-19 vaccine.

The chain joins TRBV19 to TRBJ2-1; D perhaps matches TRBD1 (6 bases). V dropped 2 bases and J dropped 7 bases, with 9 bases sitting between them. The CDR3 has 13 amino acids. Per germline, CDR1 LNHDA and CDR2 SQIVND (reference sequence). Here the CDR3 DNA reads TGTGCCAGTAGTATATTGCAGGGGAATGAGCAGTTCTTC. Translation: CASSILQGNEQFF.

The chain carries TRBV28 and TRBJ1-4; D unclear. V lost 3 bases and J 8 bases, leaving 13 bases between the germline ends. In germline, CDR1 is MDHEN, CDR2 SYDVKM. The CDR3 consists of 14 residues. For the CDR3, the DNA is TGTGCCAGCAGTTTGGGAGGTAATAAAGAAAAACTGTTTTTT. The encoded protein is CASSLGGNKEKLFF.

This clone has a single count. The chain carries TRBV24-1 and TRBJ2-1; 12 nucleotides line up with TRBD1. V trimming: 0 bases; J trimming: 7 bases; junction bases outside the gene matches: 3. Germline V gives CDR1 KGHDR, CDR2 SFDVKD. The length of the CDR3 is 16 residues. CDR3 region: CATSDLVGQGANEQFF. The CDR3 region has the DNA TGTGCCACCAGTGATTTGGTGGGACAGGGGGCGAATGAGCAGTTCTTC.

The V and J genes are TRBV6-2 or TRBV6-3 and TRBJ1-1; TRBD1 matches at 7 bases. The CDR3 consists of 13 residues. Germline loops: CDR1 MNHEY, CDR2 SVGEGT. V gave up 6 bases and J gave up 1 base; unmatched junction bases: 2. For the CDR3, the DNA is TGTGCCAGCAGCCGACAGGGGAACACTGAAGCTTTCTTT. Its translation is CASSRQGNTEAFF.

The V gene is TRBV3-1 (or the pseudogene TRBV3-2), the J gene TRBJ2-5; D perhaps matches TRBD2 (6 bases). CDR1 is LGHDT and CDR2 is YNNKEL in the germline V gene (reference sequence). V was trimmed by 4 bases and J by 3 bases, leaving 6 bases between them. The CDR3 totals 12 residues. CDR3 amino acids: CASSLAEETQYF. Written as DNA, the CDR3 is TGTGCCAGCAGCCTAGCGGAAGAGACCCAGTACTTC.

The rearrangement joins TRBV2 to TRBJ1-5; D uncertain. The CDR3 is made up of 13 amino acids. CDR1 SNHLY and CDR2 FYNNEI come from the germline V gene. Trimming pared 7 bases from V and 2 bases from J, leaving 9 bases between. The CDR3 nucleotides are TGTGCCAGCAAAAGGGATGGCAATCAGCCCCAGCATTTT. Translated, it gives CASKRDGNQPQHF.

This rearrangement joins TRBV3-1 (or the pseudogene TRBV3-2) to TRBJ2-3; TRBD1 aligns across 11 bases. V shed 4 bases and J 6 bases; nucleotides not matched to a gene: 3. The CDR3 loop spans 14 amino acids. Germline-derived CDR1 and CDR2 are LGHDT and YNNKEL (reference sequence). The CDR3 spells CASSPGTGGDTQYF. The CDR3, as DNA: TGTGCCAGCAGCCCCGGGACAGGGGGGGATACGCAGTATTTT.

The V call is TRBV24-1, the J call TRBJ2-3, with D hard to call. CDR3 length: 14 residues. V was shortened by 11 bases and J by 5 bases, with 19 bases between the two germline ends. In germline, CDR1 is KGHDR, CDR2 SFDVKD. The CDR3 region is CAISPTLGKDTQYF. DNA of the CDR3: TGTGCCATCTCTCCAACATTAGGCAAAGATACGCAGTATTTT.

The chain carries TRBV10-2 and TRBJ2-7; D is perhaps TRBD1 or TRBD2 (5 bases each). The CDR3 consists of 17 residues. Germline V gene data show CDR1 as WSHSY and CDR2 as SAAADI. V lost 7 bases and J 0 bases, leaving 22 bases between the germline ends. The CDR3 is CASKVSVVGDDSYEQYV. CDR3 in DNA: TGCGCCAGCAAAGTTTCTGTTGTCGGGGACGACTCCTACGAGCAGTACGTC.

CDR3: CASSDPSYITDTQYF. For the CDR3, the DNA is TGTGCCAGCAGTGACCCTAGCTATATCACAGATACGCAGTATTTT. J is TRBJ2-3 and V is TRBV6-1; D may be TRBD2 (5 bases). CDR1 is MNHNS and CDR2 is SASEGT in the germline V gene. Deletions cut 3 bases from V and 2 bases from J, with 12 bases between. The CDR3 runs 15 residues.

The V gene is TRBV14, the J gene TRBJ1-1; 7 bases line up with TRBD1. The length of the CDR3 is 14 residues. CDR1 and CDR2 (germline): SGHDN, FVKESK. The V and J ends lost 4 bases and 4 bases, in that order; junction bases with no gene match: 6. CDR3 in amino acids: CASSLIAGGTEAFF. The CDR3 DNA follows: TGTGCCAGCAGCCTCATCGCAGGGGGCACTGAAGCTTTCTTT.

As DNA, the CDR3 is TGCGCCAGCAGCCAAGATCCCGCTGGAGAGACCCAGTACTTC. This encodes CASSQDPAGETQYF. The chain is built from TRBV4-1 and TRBJ2-5; D gene unclear. V gave up 0 bases and J gave up 4 bases, with 9 bases separating them. CDR3 size: 14 residues. Germline lookup yields CDR1 MGHRA and CDR2 YSYEKL.

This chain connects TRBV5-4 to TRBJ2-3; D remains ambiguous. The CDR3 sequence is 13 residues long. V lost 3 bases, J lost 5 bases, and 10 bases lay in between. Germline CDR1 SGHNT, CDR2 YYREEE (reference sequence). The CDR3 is CASSWERGDTQYF. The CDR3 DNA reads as TGTGCCAGCAGCTGGGAACGAGGAGATACGCAGTATTTT.

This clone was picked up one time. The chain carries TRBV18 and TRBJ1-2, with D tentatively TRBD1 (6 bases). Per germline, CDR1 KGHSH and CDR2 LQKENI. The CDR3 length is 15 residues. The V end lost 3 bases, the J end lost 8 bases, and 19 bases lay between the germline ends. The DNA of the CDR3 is TGTGCCAGCTCACCTGACCAGACAGGTCAAGGGGGCTACACCTTC. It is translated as CASSPDQTGQGGYTF.

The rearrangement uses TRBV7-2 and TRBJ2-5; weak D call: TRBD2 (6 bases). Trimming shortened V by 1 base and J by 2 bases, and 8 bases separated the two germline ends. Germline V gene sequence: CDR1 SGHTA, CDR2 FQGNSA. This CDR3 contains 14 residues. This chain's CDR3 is CASSLVSGQETQYF. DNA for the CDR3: TGTGCCAGCAGCTTAGTTAGCGGACAAGAGACCCAGTACTTC.

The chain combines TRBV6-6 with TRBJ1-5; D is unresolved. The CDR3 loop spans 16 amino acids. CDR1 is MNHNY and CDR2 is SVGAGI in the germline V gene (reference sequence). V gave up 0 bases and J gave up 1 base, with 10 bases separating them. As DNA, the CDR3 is TGTGCCAGCAGTTACTCAGGCGGAGGCAGCAATCAGCCCCAGCATTTT. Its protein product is CASSYSGGGSNQPQHF.

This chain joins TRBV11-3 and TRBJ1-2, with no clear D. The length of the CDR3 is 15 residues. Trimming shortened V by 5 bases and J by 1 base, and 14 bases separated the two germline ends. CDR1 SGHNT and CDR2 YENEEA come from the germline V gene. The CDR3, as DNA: TGTGCCAGCAGCCCGAGAAGGGCGGTTAACTATGGCTACACCTTC. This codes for CASSPRRAVNYGYTF.

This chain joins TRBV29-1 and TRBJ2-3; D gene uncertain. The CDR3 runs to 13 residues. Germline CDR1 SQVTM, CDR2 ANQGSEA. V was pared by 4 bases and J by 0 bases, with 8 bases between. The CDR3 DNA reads TGCAGCGTTGTCGCTTGGAGCACAGATACGCAGTATTTT. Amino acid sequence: CSVVAWSTDTQYF.

For the CDR3, the DNA is TGTGCCAGCAGAGCCACCGGGACAGGGGGCTTCTATGGCTACACCTTC. Translated: CASRATGTGGFYGYTF. This chain uses TRBV7-2 with TRBJ1-2, with TRBD1 matching 12 bases. Germline-derived CDR1 and CDR2 are SGHTA and FQGNSA. The V segment lost 6 bases and the J segment 4 bases; nucleotides outside the gene matches: 9. This CDR3 has 16 residues.